These 13 T cell receptor beta chains share one sample of origin, sequenced in a study of cytomegalovirus exposure and HLA in healthy donors. Amplification used 60 Vbeta primers and 13 Jbeta primers. Assay: immunoSEQ multiplex PCR; the TCRdb copy retains only in-frame clones and omits some. Here the sample spans 200,000 to 300,000 clones, over 75% being singletons. The specimen was PBMCs. The receptors stem from a boy aged 10-17 years in good health and CMV-seronegative.

The chain is built from TRBV2 and TRBJ2-3, with 11 bases fitting TRBD2. Trimming cost V 9 bases and J 6 bases; bases outside gene matches: 17. Germline assignment: CDR1 SNHLY and CDR2 FYNNEI. The CDR3 runs 17 residues. The CDR3 sequence is CARGPENPSGGQDTQYF. Here the CDR3 DNA reads TGTGCCAGGGGGCCCGAGAATCCTAGCGGGGGGCAGGATACGCAGTATTTT.

For this clone: Other DNA variants within this sample encode the same CDR3. The J gene is TRBJ1-5, the V gene TRBV19; D perhaps matches TRBD1 (5 bases). The CDR3 spans 13 residues. Germline V gives CDR1 LNHDA, CDR2 SQIVND (reference sequence). V was clipped by 5 bases and J by 5 bases, with 10 bases between them. This CDR3 is CASSRGRDQPQHF. The CDR3 bases are TGTGCCAGTAGTCGGGGGAGGGATCAGCCCCAGCATTTT.

V gene TRBV28 combines with J gene TRBJ1-1; a possible D gene is TRBD1 (6 bases). The CDR3 length is 15 residues. CDR1 MDHEN and CDR2 SYDVKM come from the germline V gene. Trimming pared 6 bases from V and 1 base from J, leaving 15 bases between. CDR3 coding DNA: TGTGCCAGCAGCCATTACAGGGATGGGAACACTGAAGCTTTCTTT. It yields the protein CASSHYRDGNTEAFF.

V and J are TRBV19 and TRBJ2-7; TRBD1 is a possible D gene (5 bases). V lost 1 base and J lost 0, with 7 bases in between. The CDR3 runs to 14 residues. The germline gives CDR1 LNHDA, CDR2 SQIVND (reference sequence). This CDR3 is CASSIGDSSYEQYF. CDR3 nucleotide sequence: TGTGCCAGTAGTATAGGAGACAGCTCCTACGAGCAGTACTTC. The full variable domain, its missing parts supplied by reference TRBV19 and TRBJ2-7, is DGGITQSPKYLFRKEGQNVTLSCEQNLNHDAMYWYRQDPGQGLRLIYYSQIVNDFQKGDIAEGYSVSREKKESFPLTVTSAQKNPTAFYLCASSIGDSSYEQYFGPGTRLTVT.

This chain connects TRBV11-2 to TRBJ2-2, with D maybe TRBD1 (5 bases). The CDR3 has 16 residues. Trimming shortened V by 0 bases and J by 3 bases, and 11 bases separated the two germline ends. CDR1 SGHAT and CDR2 FQNNGV come from the germline V gene. CDR3: CASSLDLGAYTGELFF. DNA of the CDR3: TGTGCCAGCAGCTTAGATTTAGGGGCGTACACCGGGGAGCTGTTTTTT. The whole variable domain, filled in from reference TRBV11-2 and TRBJ2-2, reads EAGVAQSPRYKIIEKRQSVAFWCNPISGHATLYWYQQILGQGPKLLIQFQNNGVVDDSQLPKDRFSAERLKGVDSTLKIQPAKLEDSAVYLCASSLDLGAYTGELFFGEGSRLTVL.

V usage is TRBV10-3 and J usage is TRBJ2-1, with 7 bases that match TRBD1. The germline V gene encodes CDR1 ENHRY and CDR2 SYGVKD. The CDR3 consists of 13 residues. J was trimmed by 5 bases and V by 3 bases; bases with no gene match: 1. CDR3 sequence (DNA): TGTGCCATCAGTGATGGACAGGACAATGAGCAGTTCTTC. It yields the protein CAISDGQDNEQFF.

This rearrangement joins TRBV19 to TRBJ1-1, with 7 bases lining up with TRBD1. The germline CDR1 and CDR2 sequences are LNHDA and SQIVND (reference sequence). Trimming at V came to 4 bases and at J to 0 bases, leaving 11 bases not matched to a gene. The CDR3 sequence is 17 residues long. The CDR3 DNA reads as TGTGCCAGTAGTACCTGGACAGGCGCGCAATTGAACACTGAAGCTTTCTTT. Amino acid sequence: CASSTWTGAQLNTEAFF.

On this clone itself: The germline gene is not matched at one end of the junction; a read error may be the cause. The chain carries TRBV7-8 and TRBJ2-5; D is possibly TRBD2 (5 bases). This CDR3 comprises 12 residues. Germline CDR1 SGHVS, CDR2 FQNEAQ. CDR3 sequence: CASSRFGETRYF. Here the CDR3 DNA reads TGTGCCAGCAGTAGGTTTGGGGAGACCCGGTACTTC. The variable domain in full, completed from reference TRBV7-8 and TRBJ2-5, reads GAGVSQSPRYKVAKRGQDVALRCDPISGHVSLFWYQQALGQGPEFLTYFQNEAQLDKSGLPSDRFFAERPEGSVSTLKIQRTQQEDSAVYLCASSRFGETRYFGPGTRLLVL.

The V call is TRBV10-2, the J call TRBJ2-2, with 10 bases lining up with TRBD1. This CDR3 is built from 16 residues. V shed 3 bases and J 6 bases; nucleotides not matched to a gene: 7. Germline V CDR1 and CDR2: WSHSY, SAAADI. The CDR3 DNA follows: TGCGCCAGCAGTGACCAAGACAGGGGGCTTTCCGGGGAGCTGTTTTTT. Translated, it gives CASSDQDRGLSGELFF.

Turning to this clone: The same CDR3 is also encoded by other DNA sequences in this sample. V usage is TRBV5-1 and J usage is TRBJ1-1; no clear D gene. This CDR3 is built from 15 residues. Trimming took 0 bases from V and 0 from J, leaving 9 bases between them. Germline CDR1 is SGHRS and CDR2 is YFSETQ. CDR3 in amino acids: CASSLVSSVNTEAFF. CDR3 DNA sequence: TGCGCCAGCAGCTTGGTATCCTCCGTGAACACTGAAGCTTTCTTT.

This clone was recorded only once. The chain combines TRBV5-5 with TRBJ1-2; D gene uncertain. Germline V CDR1 and CDR2: SGHKS, YYEKEE (reference sequence). The CDR3 runs to 13 residues. V lost 2 bases, J lost 5 bases, and 10 bases lay in between. The chain's CDR3 is CASSFSGEYGYTF. For the CDR3, the DNA is TGTGCCAGCAGCTTCAGCGGGGAGTATGGCTACACCTTC.

V and J are TRBV6-5 and TRBJ2-1, with 9 bases matching TRBD1. The V and J ends lost 6 bases and 0 bases, in that order; junction bases with no gene match: 3. Germline V gives CDR1 MNHEY, CDR2 SVGAGI. This CDR3 has 15 residues. For the CDR3, the DNA is TGTGCCAGCAGGGAGACAGGGGGCTCCTACAATGAGCAGTTCTTC. This translates into CASRETGGSYNEQFF.

J is TRBJ1-5 and V is TRBV7-6; D ambiguous. CDR3 length equals 11 residues. V gave up 3 bases and J gave up 5 bases, with 2 bases separating them. In germline, CDR1 is SGHVS, CDR2 FNYEAQ. CDR3 sequence (DNA): TGTGCCAGCAGCTTCGATCAGCCCCAGCATTTT. It encodes CASSFDQPQHF.